The 29 T cell receptor beta chains below were found in one sample sequenced in a study of blood T cell repertoires in COVID-19. Clones were sequenced by immunoSEQ multiplex PCR, and TCRdb holds only the in-frame ones, with some missing. The repertoire holds more than 350,000 clones, with around nine tenths as singletons. The sequencing sample was made of PBMCs or T cells enriched from blood (not recorded which). The receptors shown here come from a woman aged 50 to 65 who had recovered from COVID-19.

This clone was observed once. The CDR3 DNA reads TGTGCCTGGAAAGTCGGAAGTCCCGAGGTGGCTTTCTTT. This sequence encodes CAWKVGSPEVAFF. The chain links TRBV30 to TRBJ1-1; D remains unclear. The CDR3 covers 13 residues. Germline loops: CDR1 GTSNPN, CDR2 SVGIG (reference sequence). Deletions cut 4 bases from V and 11 bases from J, with 20 bases between.

This rearrangement joins TRBV18 to TRBJ2-1, with D possibly matching TRBD2 (5 bases). The CDR3 sequence is 12 residues long. Germline V CDR1 and CDR2: KGHSH, LQKENI. The V gene lost 3 bases and the J gene lost 10 bases, with 10 bases spanning the gap. The CDR3 reads CASSPTSDEQFF. The CDR3 region has the DNA TGTGCCAGCTCACCTACTAGTGACGAGCAGTTCTTC.

The V gene is TRBV13, the J gene TRBJ1-6, with 9 positions matching TRBD1. The CDR3 length is 15 residues. Germline V gives CDR1 PRHDT, CDR2 FYEKMQ (reference sequence). Trimming cost V 6 bases and J 10 bases; bases outside gene matches: 10. For the CDR3, the DNA is TGTGCCAGCAGGCCTACGGGACAGGGAAGATCACCCCTCCACTTT. Translation gives CASRPTGQGRSPLHF.

Notes on this clone: The same CDR3 also results from other DNA sequences found in this sample. The chain couples TRBV9 to TRBJ2-7; D may be TRBD1 (7 bases). Germline assignment: CDR1 SGDLS and CDR2 YYNGEE. Between the trimmed V and J ends, which lost 0 bases and 4 bases, there was a span of 14 bases. This CDR3 contains 15 residues. The CDR3 loop reads CASSVGAGGRYEQYF. CDR3 in DNA: TGTGCCAGCAGCGTAGGTGCAGGGGGGAGGTACGAGCAGTACTTC.

J is TRBJ1-5 and V is TRBV16; D perhaps matches TRBD1 (5 bases). This CDR3 is built from 14 residues. V lost 0 bases and J 8 bases, leaving 11 bases between the germline ends. Germline V gene data show CDR1 as KGHSY and CDR2 as FQNENV. The chain's CDR3 is CASSQSGRGEPQHF. CDR3 bases: TGTGCCAGCAGCCAATCTGGACGGGGGGAGCCCCAGCATTTT.

The CDR3 spells CASSNPGSLYGYTF. The CDR3 region has the DNA TGTGCCAGCAGTAACCCGGGATCCCTCTATGGCTACACCTTC. The V and J genes are TRBV6-5 and TRBJ1-2; no clear D gene. The CDR3 has 14 amino acids. V was clipped by 5 bases and J by 4 bases, with 14 bases between them. The V gene's germline CDR1 is MNHEY and CDR2 SVGAGI.

V is TRBV20-1 and J is TRBJ1-1; D not resolved. CDR1 and CDR2 from the germline V gene are DFQATT and SNEGSKA (reference sequence). V lost 3 bases, J lost 11 bases, and 16 bases lay in between. The CDR3 is 12 amino acids. CDR3 coding DNA: TGCAGTGCTAGTGGGAGGCCTGTGGGGGCTTTCTTT. Translation: CSASGRPVGAFF.

This chain links TRBV14 with TRBJ2-7, with 12 bases identical to TRBD1. Germline-derived CDR1 and CDR2 are SGHDN and FVKESK. With V trimmed by 4 bases and J by 7 bases, 8 bases remained unmatched. The CDR3 consists of 15 residues. The chain's CDR3 is CASSRRDRGRGEQYF. CDR3 nucleotides: TGTGCCAGCAGCCGACGGGACAGGGGGCGCGGGGAGCAGTACTTC.

This chain joins TRBV18 and TRBJ1-1; tentatively, D is TRBD1 (5 bases). Germline CDR1 is KGHSH and CDR2 is LQKENI. Trimming shortened V by 3 bases and J by 11 bases, and 19 bases separated the two germline ends. The CDR3 is 14 amino acids. Written as DNA, the CDR3 is TGTGCCAGCTCACCGGGGGGGGGTTCATACCGGGCTTTCTTT. It is translated as CASSPGGGSYRAFF.

This clone was seen only a few times. V is TRBV30 and J is TRBJ1-5; D is unclear. The CDR3 is 12 residues long. In germline, CDR1 is GTSNPN, CDR2 SVGIG (reference sequence). The germline V and J ends were trimmed by 4 bases and 6 bases, with 10 bases remaining between them. CDR3 bases: TGTGCCTGGAATACGGGATTTCAGCCCCAGCATTTT. Its protein product is CAWNTGFQPQHF.

This clone was detected once. The chain combines TRBV6-5 with TRBJ1-2; 7 bases agree with TRBD1. V lost 6 bases to trimming and J lost 2 bases; unmatched junction nucleotides: 9. This CDR3 region has 15 residues. The germline V gene has CDR1 MNHEY and CDR2 SVGAGI. In nucleotides, the CDR3 is TGTGCCAGCAGACCCGCCCAGGGGGTGAACTATGGCTACACCTTC. Amino acids: CASRPAQGVNYGYTF.

The chain recombines TRBV4-3 with TRBJ1-2, with TRBD1 matching 7 bases. Germline values: CDR1 LGHNA, CDR2 YSLEER. The CDR3 has 17 residues. Trimming cost V 4 bases and J 0 bases; bases outside gene matches: 11. CDR3 DNA: TGCGCCAGCAGCCCCTCGTATCAGGGGGGACCTAACTATGGCTACACCTTC. Amino acids: CASSPSYQGGPNYGYTF.

The V and J genes are TRBV7-9 and TRBJ1-5, with D maybe TRBD1 (6 bases). The ends were cut back, 5 bases at V and 4 bases at J, with 18 bases in the middle. This CDR3 contains 16 residues. Germline assignment: CDR1 SEHNR and CDR2 FQNEAQ (reference sequence). CDR3 sequence: CASSPMTGVTNQPQHF. DNA of the CDR3: TGTGCCAGCAGCCCGATGACAGGAGTAACGAATCAGCCCCAGCATTTT. The entire variable domain, with the rest obtained from reference TRBV7-9 and TRBJ1-5, is as follows: DTGVSQNPRHKITKRGQNVTFRCDPISEHNRLYWYRQTLGQGPEFLTYFQNEAQLEKSRLLSDRFSAERPKGSFSTLEIQRTEQGDSAMYLCASSPMTGVTNQPQHFGDGTRLSIL.

The chain combines TRBV7-9 with TRBJ1-1; TRBD1 might be the D (5 bases). Trimming shortened V by 2 bases and J by 0 bases, and 10 bases separated the two germline ends. This CDR3 contains 15 residues. Germline V gene sequence: CDR1 SEHNR, CDR2 FQNEAQ (reference sequence). The CDR3 protein is CASSLLSGVNTEAFF. The CDR3 DNA follows: TGTGCCAGCAGCTTATTATCGGGGGTGAACACTGAAGCTTTCTTT.

The rearrangement links TRBV6-1 to TRBJ1-6; no reliable D call. Germline V gives CDR1 MNHNS, CDR2 SASEGT. V lost 1 base and J lost 0, with 10 bases in between. The CDR3 extends over 17 amino acids. The CDR3 loop is CASSEGAESSYNSPLHF. For the CDR3, the DNA is TGTGCCAGCAGTGAAGGGGCAGAGAGCTCCTATAATTCACCCCTCCACTTT.

This clone has only one observation. The rearrangement joins TRBV6-2 or TRBV6-3 to TRBJ1-4; 7 positions agree with TRBD1. This CDR3 spans 15 amino acids. Trimming took 5 bases from V and 8 from J; bases not matched to a gene: 11. CDR1 and CDR2 (germline): MNHEY, SVGEGT. This chain's CDR3 is CASSHRQGRGEKLFF. Here the CDR3 DNA reads TGTGCCAGCAGTCACCGACAGGGACGAGGGGAAAAACTGTTTTTT.

This chain uses TRBV7-2 with TRBJ1-3; D perhaps matches TRBD1 (6 bases). Germline lookup yields CDR1 SGHTA and CDR2 FQGNSA. This CDR3 contains 18 residues. Trimming cost V 3 bases and J 2 bases, with 20 bases left between them. CDR3 amino acids: CASSFREPTGNPGNTIYF. The DNA for the CDR3 is TGTGCCAGCAGCTTCCGAGAACCGACAGGCAACCCTGGAAACACCATATATTTT.

The chain carries TRBV7-2 and TRBJ1-6; the D gene is possibly TRBD1 (5 bases). V lost 3 bases to trimming and J lost 0 bases, with 15 bases between them. CDR3 length: 18 amino acids. Germline loops: CDR1 SGHTA, CDR2 FQGNSA. The CDR3 spells CASSFLPGHSSYNSPLHF. The CDR3 nucleotides read TGTGCCAGCAGCTTTCTCCCAGGACATAGCTCCTATAATTCACCCCTCCACTTT.

The genes are TRBV3-1 (or the pseudogene TRBV3-2) and TRBJ1-2; no clear D. The CDR3 covers 15 residues. Germline values: CDR1 LGHDT, CDR2 YNNKEL (reference sequence). Trimming took off 4 bases at V and 4 bases at J, with 16 bases between the two ends. In DNA, the CDR3 is TGTGCCAGCAGCCCCCGGGTAGATGTGGTCTATGGCTACACCTTC. Translated, it gives CASSPRVDVVYGYTF.

The V gene is TRBV6-5, the J gene TRBJ1-3; 8 bases fit TRBD1. CDR1 MNHEY and CDR2 SVGAGI come from the germline V gene. The CDR3 length is 13 residues. J lost 7 bases, V lost 6 bases, and 5 bases had no gene match. As DNA, the CDR3 is TGTGCCAGCAGAGGGCAGGGGGCCAACACCATATATTTT. Protein: CASRGQGANTIYF.

This rearrangement joins TRBV30 to TRBJ2-7, with 9 nucleotides matching TRBD1. The V gene's germline CDR1 is GTSNPN and CDR2 SVGIG (reference sequence). The CDR3 spans 14 residues. V lost 3 bases and J lost 2; bases outside the gene matches: 5. Here the CDR3 reads CAWSPGTGTYEQYF. The CDR3 nucleotides are TGTGCCTGGAGCCCTGGGACAGGGACCTACGAGCAGTACTTC.

The chain uses TRBV4-3 and TRBJ1-4, with 8 bases matching TRBD1. This CDR3 spans 16 amino acids. Unmatched junction bases numbered 9, after V lost 4 bases and J lost 5 bases. Germline loops: CDR1 LGHNA, CDR2 YSLEER. This chain's CDR3 is CASSRQRGTGNEKLFF. Written as DNA, the CDR3 is TGCGCCAGCAGCCGCCAAAGGGGGACAGGCAATGAAAAACTGTTTTTT.

The table lists this clone with a count of one. The chain employs TRBV6-5 and TRBJ2-5; a weak D match, TRBD2 (6 bases). V was pared by 6 bases and J by 5 bases, with 13 bases between. This CDR3 has 13 residues. Per germline, CDR1 MNHEY and CDR2 SVGAGI. The CDR3 reads CASRDGAGETQYF. DNA of the CDR3: TGTGCCAGCAGGGACGGGGCGGGGGAGACCCAGTACTTC.

This rearrangement joins TRBV3-1 (or the pseudogene TRBV3-2) to TRBJ2-2; 9 nucleotides match TRBD2. Germline CDR1 and CDR2: LGHDT and YNNKEL (reference sequence). The trim removed 1 base at V and 7 bases at J, leaving 7 bases unmatched. This CDR3 comprises 16 residues. The chain's CDR3 is CASSQGTSVSVGELFF. CDR3 sequence (DNA): TGTGCCAGCAGCCAAGGGACTAGCGTATCGGTCGGGGAGCTGTTTTTT.

The chain couples TRBV5-5 to TRBJ1-5, with D perhaps matching TRBD1 (6 bases). This CDR3 comprises 15 residues. CDR1 SGHKS and CDR2 YYEKEE come from the germline V gene (reference sequence). V shed 4 bases and J shed 3 bases, with 14 bases lying between them. CDR3: CASSPDSYLNQPQHF. CDR3 DNA: TGTGCCAGCAGCCCGGACAGTTACCTCAATCAGCCCCAGCATTTT.

The rearrangement joins TRBV28 to TRBJ2-2; 10 positions match TRBD1. Germline CDR1 is MDHEN and CDR2 is SYDVKM. CDR3 length equals 15 residues. The V and J ends lost 4 bases and 5 bases, in that order; junction bases with no gene match: 4. The CDR3 DNA follows: TGTGCCAGCAGTTCCTCGGACAGGGGGACCGGGGAGCTGTTTTTT. Amino acids: CASSSSDRGTGELFF.

This sequence joins TRBV7-2 and TRBJ1-6; perhaps TRBD1 as D (5 bases). The CDR3 loop spans 16 amino acids. From germline, CDR1 is SGHTA and CDR2 FQGNSA. Trimming left V 5 bases short and J 6 bases short, with 17 bases between. The DNA of the CDR3 is TGTGCCAGCAGCCTCGACGGGACTAACCCTAATTCACCCCTCCACTTT. Its protein product is CASSLDGTNPNSPLHF.

This clone has a single count. The rearrangement links TRBV9 to TRBJ1-5, with D possibly matching TRBD1 (5 bases). Germline-derived CDR1 and CDR2 are SGDLS and YYNGEE. This CDR3 spans 15 amino acids. V lost 3 bases to trimming and J lost 6 bases, with 16 bases between them. Here the CDR3 DNA reads TGTGCCAGCAGCGCCTTTGACAGCCCCGGTCAGCCCCAGCATTTT. Amino acids: CASSAFDSPGQPQHF.

The chain combines TRBV5-4 with TRBJ2-5; 14 bases align to TRBD2. CDR1 and CDR2 from the germline V gene are SGHNT and YYREEE (reference sequence). V shed 4 bases, J shed 2 bases, and the junction held 7 bases outside the gene matches. CDR3 length equals 17 residues. CDR3 coding DNA: TGTGCCAGCAGCCCTGGGACTAGCGGGGGCAAACAAGAGACCCAGTACTTC. It codes for CASSPGTSGGKQETQYF.